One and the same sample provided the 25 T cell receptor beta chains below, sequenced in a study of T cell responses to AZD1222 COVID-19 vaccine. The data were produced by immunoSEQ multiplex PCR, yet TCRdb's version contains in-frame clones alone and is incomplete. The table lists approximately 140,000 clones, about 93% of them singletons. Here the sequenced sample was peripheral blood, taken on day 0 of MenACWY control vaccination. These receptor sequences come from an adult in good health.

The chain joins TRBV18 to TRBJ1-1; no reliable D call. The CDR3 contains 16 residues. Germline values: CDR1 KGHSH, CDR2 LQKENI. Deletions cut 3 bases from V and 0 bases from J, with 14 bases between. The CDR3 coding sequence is TGTGCCAGCTCACCTCGGTTCGGGTTCATGAACACTGAAGCTTTCTTT. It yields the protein CASSPRFGFMNTEAFF.

The CDR3, as DNA: TGTGCCAGCAGTGAGCATCGGACAGCAGATACGCAGTATTTT. Protein product: CASSEHRTADTQYF. The rearrangement joins TRBV25-1 to TRBJ2-3, with D maybe TRBD1 (6 bases). This CDR3 region has 14 residues. Germline V gene lookup returns CDR1 MGHDK and CDR2 SYGVNS. V was clipped by 3 bases and J by 4 bases, with 11 bases between them.

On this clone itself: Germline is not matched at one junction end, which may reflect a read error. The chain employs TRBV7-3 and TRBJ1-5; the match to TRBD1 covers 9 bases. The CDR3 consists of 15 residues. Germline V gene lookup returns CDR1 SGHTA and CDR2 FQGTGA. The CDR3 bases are TGTGCCAGCAGCCTAACTGGACAGGGGAATCAGCCCCAGCATTTT. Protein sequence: CASSLTGQGNQPQHF.

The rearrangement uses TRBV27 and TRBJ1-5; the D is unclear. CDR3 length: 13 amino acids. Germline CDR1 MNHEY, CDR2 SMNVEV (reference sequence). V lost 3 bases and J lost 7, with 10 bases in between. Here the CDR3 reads CASSFLSGQPQHF. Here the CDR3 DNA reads TGTGCCAGCAGTTTTTTATCCGGACAGCCCCAGCATTTT.

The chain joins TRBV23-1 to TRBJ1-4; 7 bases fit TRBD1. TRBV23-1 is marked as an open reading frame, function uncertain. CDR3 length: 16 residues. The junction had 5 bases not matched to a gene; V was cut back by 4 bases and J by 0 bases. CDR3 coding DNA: TGCGCCAGCAGTCCTACAGGGGACTCAACTAATGAAAAACTGTTTTTT. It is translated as CASSPTGDSTNEKLFF.

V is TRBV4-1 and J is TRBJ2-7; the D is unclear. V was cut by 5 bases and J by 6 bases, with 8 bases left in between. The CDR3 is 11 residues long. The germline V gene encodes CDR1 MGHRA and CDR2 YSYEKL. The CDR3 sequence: CASSGQSEQYF. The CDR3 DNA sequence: TGCGCCAGCAGCGGGCAAAGCGAGCAGTACTTC.

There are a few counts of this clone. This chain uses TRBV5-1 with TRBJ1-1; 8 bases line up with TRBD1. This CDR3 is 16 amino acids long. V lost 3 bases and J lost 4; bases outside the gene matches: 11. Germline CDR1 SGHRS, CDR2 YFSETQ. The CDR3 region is CASSSTGQGGSTEAFF. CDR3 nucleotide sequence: TGCGCCAGCAGCTCAACAGGACAGGGAGGGAGCACTGAAGCTTTCTTT.

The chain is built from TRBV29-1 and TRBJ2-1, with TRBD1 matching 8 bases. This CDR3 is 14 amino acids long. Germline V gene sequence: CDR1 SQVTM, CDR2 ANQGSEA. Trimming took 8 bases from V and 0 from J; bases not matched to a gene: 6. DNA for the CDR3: TGCAGCTCTCGGACAGGGAGCTCCTACAATGAGCAGTTCTTC. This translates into CSSRTGSSYNEQFF.

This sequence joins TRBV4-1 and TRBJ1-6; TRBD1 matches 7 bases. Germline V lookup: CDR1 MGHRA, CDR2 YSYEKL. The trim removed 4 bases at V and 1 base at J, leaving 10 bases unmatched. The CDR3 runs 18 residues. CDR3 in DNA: TGCGCCAGCAGCCGACAAATGACAGGGTTATCCTATAATTCACCCCTCCACTTT. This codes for CASSRQMTGLSYNSPLHF.

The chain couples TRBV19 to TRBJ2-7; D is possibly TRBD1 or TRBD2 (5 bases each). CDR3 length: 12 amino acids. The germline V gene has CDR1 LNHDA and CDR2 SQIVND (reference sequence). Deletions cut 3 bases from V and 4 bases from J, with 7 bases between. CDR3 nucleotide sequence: TGTGCCAGTAGTATGGGGGAGTACGAGCAGTACTTC. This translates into CASSMGEYEQYF.

The CDR3, as DNA: TGCGCCAGCAGCCGAGTATCACTCCAAGAGACCCAGTACTTC. Its protein is CASSRVSLQETQYF. The chain couples TRBV4-1 to TRBJ2-5; D not certain. The V and J ends lost 4 bases and 1 base respectively, with 10 bases between them. Germline CDR1 and CDR2: MGHRA and YSYEKL. CDR3 length: 14 amino acids.

CDR3 sequence: CASTPGTHQETQYF. DNA for the CDR3: TGTGCCAGCACCCCCGGGACACACCAAGAGACCCAGTACTTC. The rearrangement joins TRBV6-5 to TRBJ2-5; TRBD1 might be the D (6 bases). This CDR3 region has 14 residues. Trimming cost V 7 bases and J 0 bases, with 12 bases left between them. Per the germline V gene, CDR1 is MNHEY and CDR2 is SVGAGI.

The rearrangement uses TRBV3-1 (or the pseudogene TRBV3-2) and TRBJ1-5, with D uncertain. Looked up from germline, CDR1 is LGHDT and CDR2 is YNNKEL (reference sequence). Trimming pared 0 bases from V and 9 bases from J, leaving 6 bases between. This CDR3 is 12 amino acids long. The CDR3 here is CASSQDTGPQHF. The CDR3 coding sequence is TGTGCCAGCAGCCAAGATACGGGGCCCCAGCATTTT.

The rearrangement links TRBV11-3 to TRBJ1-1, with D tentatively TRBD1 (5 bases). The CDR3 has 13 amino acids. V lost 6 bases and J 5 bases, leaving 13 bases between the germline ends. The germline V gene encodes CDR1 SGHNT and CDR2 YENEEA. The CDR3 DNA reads TGTGCCAGCAGTTTTCAGGGAAATACTGAAGCTTTCTTT. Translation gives CASSFQGNTEAFF.

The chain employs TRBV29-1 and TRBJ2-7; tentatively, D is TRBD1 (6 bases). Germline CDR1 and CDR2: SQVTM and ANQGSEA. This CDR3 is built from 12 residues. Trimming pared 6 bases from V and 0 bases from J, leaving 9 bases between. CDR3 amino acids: CSVQGSSYEQYF. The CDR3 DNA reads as TGCAGCGTACAGGGCAGCTCCTACGAGCAGTACTTC.

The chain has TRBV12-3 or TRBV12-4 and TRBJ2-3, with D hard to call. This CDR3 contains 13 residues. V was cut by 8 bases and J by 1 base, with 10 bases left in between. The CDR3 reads CASGGSGTDTQYF. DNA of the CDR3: TGTGCCAGCGGCGGTTCGGGCACAGATACGCAGTATTTT.

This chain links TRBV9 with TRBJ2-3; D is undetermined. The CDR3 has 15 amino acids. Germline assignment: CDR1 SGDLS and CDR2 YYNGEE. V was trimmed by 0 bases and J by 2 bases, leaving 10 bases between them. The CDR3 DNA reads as TGTGCCAGCAGCGTAGCTGGGGTTGACACAGATACGCAGTATTTT. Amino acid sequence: CASSVAGVDTDTQYF. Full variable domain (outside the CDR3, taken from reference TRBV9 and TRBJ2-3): DSGVTQTPKHLITATGQRVTLRCSPRSGDLSVYWYQQSLDQGLQFLIQYYNGEERAKGNILERFSAQQFPDLHSELNLSSLELGDSALYFCASSVAGVDTDTQYFGPGTRLTVL.

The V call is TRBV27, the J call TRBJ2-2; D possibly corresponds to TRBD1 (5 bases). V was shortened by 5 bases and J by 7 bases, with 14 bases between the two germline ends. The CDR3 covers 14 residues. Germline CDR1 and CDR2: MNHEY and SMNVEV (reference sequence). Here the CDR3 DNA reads TGTGCCAGCAGTCCACCCAACAGGATCGGGGAGCTGTTTTTT. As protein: CASSPPNRIGELFF.

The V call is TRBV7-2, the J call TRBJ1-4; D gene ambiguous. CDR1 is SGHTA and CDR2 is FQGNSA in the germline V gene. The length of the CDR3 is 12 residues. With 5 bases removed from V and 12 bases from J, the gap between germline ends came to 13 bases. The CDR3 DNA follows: TGTGCCAGCAGCCCCAATCTCCGGGAACTGTTTTTT. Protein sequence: CASSPNLRELFF. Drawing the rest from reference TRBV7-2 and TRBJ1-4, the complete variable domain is GAGVSQSPSNKVTEKGKDVELRCDPISGHTALYWYRQSLGQGLEFLIYFQGNSAPDKSGLPSDRFSAERTGGSVSTLTIQRTQQEDSAVYLCASSPNLRELFFGSGTQLSVL.

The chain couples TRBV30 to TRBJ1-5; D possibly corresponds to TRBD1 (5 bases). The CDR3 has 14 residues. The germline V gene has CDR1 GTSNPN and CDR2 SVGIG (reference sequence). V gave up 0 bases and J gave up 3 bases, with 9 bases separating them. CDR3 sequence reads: CAWSVLGDNQPQHF. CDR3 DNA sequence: TGTGCCTGGAGTGTATTGGGGGACAATCAGCCCCAGCATTTT.

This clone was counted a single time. The CDR3 protein is CASRSGQGREQYF. The CDR3 DNA sequence: TGTGCCAGCAGGTCGGGACAGGGGAGAGAGCAGTACTTC. V and J are TRBV6-5 and TRBJ2-7, with TRBD1 matching over 10 bases. The CDR3 has 13 amino acids. Germline V gene lookup returns CDR1 MNHEY and CDR2 SVGAGI. Trimming removed 6 bases from V and 7 bases from J; junction bases left unmatched: 6.

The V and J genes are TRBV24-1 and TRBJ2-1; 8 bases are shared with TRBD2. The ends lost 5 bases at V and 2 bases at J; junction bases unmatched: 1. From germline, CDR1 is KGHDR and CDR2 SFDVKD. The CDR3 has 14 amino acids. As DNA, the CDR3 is TGTGCCACCAGTGGCGGGGGGCCCTACAATGAGCAGTTCTTC. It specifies CATSGGGPYNEQFF.

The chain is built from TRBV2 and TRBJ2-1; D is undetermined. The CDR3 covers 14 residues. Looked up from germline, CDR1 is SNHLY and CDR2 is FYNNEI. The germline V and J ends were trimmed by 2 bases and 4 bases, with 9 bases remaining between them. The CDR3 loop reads CASSEFPEYNEQFF. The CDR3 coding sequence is TGTGCCAGCAGTGAATTTCCAGAGTACAATGAGCAGTTCTTC.

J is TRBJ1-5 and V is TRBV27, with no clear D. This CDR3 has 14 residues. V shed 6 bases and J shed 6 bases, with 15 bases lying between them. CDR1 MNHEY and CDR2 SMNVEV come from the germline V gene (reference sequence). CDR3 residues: CASSGGRAGQPQHF. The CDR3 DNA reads TGTGCCAGCAGCGGCGGGAGGGCTGGTCAGCCCCAGCATTTT.

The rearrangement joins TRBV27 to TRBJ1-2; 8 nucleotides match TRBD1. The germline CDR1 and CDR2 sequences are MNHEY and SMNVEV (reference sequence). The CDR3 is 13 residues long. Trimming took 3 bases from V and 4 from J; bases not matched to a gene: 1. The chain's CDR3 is CASSFQGAYGYTF. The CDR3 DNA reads TGTGCCAGCAGTTTCCAGGGGGCCTATGGCTACACCTTC.